These 4 T cell receptor beta chains came from one sample sequenced in a study of cytomegalovirus exposure and HLA in healthy donors. PCR amplification relied on 60 Vbeta primers (plus 13 Jbeta primers). Clones were read by immunoSEQ multiplex PCR, and TCRdb kept only the in-frame ones, dropping some. The sample holds fewer than 250,000 clones; about four fifths are singletons and the top ten take roughly 10%. Input material: PBMCs. The receptors stem from a woman between 45 and 65 years old in good health and CMV-seropositive.

The J gene is TRBJ1-1, the V gene TRBV19, with 9 bases lining up with TRBD1. V was pared by 3 bases and J by 2 bases, with 16 bases of the junction left unmatched. This CDR3 has 19 residues. Germline CDR1 is LNHDA and CDR2 is SQIVND (reference sequence). CDR3 amino acids: CASSIASGGTGQKNTEAFF. The DNA for the CDR3 is TGTGCCAGTAGTATCGCCTCGGGGGGGACAGGGCAGAAAAACACTGAAGCTTTCTTT. The full variable domain, its missing parts supplied by reference TRBV19 and TRBJ1-1, is DGGITQSPKYLFRKEGQNVTLSCEQNLNHDAMYWYRQDPGQGLRLIYYSQIVNDFQKGDIAEGYSVSREKKESFPLTVTSAQKNPTAFYLCASSIASGGTGQKNTEAFFGQGTRLTVV.

The genes are TRBV7-3 and TRBJ2-1; tentatively, D is TRBD1 (6 bases). Trimming removed 4 bases from V and 4 bases from J, with 8 bases in between. This CDR3 spans 13 amino acids. CDR1 is SGHTA, CDR2 FQGTGA, per germline. Here the CDR3 reads CASSSTGYNEQFF. The CDR3 DNA follows: TGTGCCAGCAGCTCGACAGGATACAATGAGCAGTTCTTC.

This clone is a singleton in its sample. The rearrangement uses TRBV4-3 and TRBJ2-5; TRBD2 might be the D (6 bases). The J call is in doubt because the DNA end fits TRBJ2-7 better. Germline V gene data show CDR1 as LGHNA and CDR2 as YSLEER. The CDR3 has 18 amino acids. DNA for the CDR3: TGCGCCAGCAGCCAAGCTTTAAGTGAGTCGGGGGTGACCTACGAGCAGTACTTC. It codes for CASSQALSESGVTYEQYF.

In this sample, this clone turned up a few times. The rearrangement uses TRBV2 and TRBJ1-5, with 9 bases fitting TRBD1. The CDR3 is 16 residues long. V lost 4 bases to trimming and J lost 7 bases; unmatched junction nucleotides: 11. Germline-derived CDR1 and CDR2 are SNHLY and FYNNEI. CDR3 amino acids: CASSVQWGQGLQPQHF. In DNA, the CDR3 is TGTGCCAGCAGTGTCCAATGGGGACAGGGTCTACAGCCCCAGCATTTT.